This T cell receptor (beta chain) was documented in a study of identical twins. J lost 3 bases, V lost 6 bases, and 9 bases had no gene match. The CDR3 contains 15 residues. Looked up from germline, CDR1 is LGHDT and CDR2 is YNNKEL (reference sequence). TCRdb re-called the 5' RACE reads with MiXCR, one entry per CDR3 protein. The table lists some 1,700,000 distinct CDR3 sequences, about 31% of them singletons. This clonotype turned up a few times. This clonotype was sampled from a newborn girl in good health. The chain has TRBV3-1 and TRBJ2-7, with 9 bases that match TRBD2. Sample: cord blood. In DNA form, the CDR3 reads TGTGCCAGCAGGGATCTAGCGGGGAGTATCTACGAGCAGTACTTC. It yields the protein CASRDLAGSIYEQYF.